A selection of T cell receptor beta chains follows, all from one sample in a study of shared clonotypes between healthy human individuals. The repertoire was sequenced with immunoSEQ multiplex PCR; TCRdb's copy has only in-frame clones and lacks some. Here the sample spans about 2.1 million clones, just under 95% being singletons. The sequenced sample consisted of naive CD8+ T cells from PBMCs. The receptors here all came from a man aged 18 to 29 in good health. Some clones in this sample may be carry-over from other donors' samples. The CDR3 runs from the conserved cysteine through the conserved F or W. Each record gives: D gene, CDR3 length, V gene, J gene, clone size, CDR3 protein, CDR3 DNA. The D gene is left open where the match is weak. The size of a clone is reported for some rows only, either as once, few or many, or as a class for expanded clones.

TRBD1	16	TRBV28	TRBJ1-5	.	CASSSIGQGAVQPQHF	TGTGCCAGCAGTTCGATTGGACAGGGGGCGGTTCAGCCCCAGCATTTT
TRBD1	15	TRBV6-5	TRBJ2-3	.	CASRPRQGSTDTQYF	TGTGCCAGCAGACCGCGACAGGGGAGCACAGATACGCAGTATTTT
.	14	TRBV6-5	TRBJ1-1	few	CASSYLDSGTEAFF	TGTGCCAGCAGTTACTTGGACAGCGGCACTGAAGCTTTCTTT
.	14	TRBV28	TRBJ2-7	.	CASSSRDTAYEQYF	TGTGCCAGCAGTTCCCGGGACACCGCCTACGAGCAGTACTTC
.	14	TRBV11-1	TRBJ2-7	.	CASSFGGSPYEQYF	TGTGCCAGCAGCTTCGGCGGGTCCCCCTACGAGCAGTACTTC
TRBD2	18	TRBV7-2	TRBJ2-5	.	CASSPIRLAGEGQETQYF	TGTGCCAGCAGCCCAATCCGACTAGCGGGAGAAGGGCAAGAGACCCAGTACTTC
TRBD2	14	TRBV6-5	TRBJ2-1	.	CASSYFREGNEQFF	TGTGCCAGCAGTTACTTCAGGGAGGGGAATGAGCAGTTCTTC
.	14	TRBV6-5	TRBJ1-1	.	CASSYQGPGTEAFF	TGTGCCAGCAGTTACCAAGGGCCTGGAACTGAAGCTTTCTTT
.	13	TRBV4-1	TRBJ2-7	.	CASSQGGSYEQYF	TGCGCCAGCAGCCAAGGGGGCAGCTACGAGCAGTACTTC
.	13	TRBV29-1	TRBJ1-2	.	CSVVGGGFLGYTF	TGCAGCGTTGTTGGTGGGGGGTTTTTAGGCTACACCTTC
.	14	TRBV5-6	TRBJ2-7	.	CASSLEGYYYEQYF	TGTGCCAGCAGCTTGGAGGGGTATTACTACGAGCAGTACTTC
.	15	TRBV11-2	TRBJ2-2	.	CASSTGRSNTGELFF	TGTGCCAGCAGCACGGGACGGTCGAACACCGGGGAGCTGTTTTTT
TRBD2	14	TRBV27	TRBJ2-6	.	CASSLIGGTNVLTF	TGTGCCAGCAGTTTAATCGGGGGGACCAACGTCCTGACTTTC
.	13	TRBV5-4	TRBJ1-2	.	CASSLVQGDVYTF	TGTGCCAGCAGCTTGGTACAGGGAGATGTCTACACCTTC
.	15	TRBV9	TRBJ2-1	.	CASSPSGRTYNEQFF	TGTGCCAGCAGCCCCTCGGGACGGACCTACAATGAGCAGTTCTTC
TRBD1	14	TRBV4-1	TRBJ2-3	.	CASSSTGRSDTQYF	TGCGCCAGCAGCTCGACAGGGCGGTCAGATACGCAGTATTTT
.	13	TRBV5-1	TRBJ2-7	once	CASSLDYNYEQYF	TGCGCCAGCAGCTTGGACTATAACTACGAGCAGTACTTC
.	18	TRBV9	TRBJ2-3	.	CASSVIVGGPTVTDTQYF	TGTGCCAGCAGCGTAATCGTCGGAGGGCCTACGGTAACAGATACGCAGTATTTT
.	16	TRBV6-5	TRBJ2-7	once	CASSYSTGDAPYEQYF	TGTGCCAGCAGTTACTCGACTGGGGATGCCCCCTACGAGCAGTACTTC
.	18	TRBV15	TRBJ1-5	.	CATSRDWSRPASNQPQHF	TGTGCCACCAGCAGAGATTGGAGTCGGCCTGCGAGCAATCAGCCCCAGCATTTT
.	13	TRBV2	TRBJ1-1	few	CASSAGRNTEAFF	TGTGCCAGCAGTGCGGGACGGAACACTGAAGCTTTCTTT
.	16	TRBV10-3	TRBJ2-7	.	CAISRLLLDSSYEQYF	TGTGCCATCAGTCGACTCTTACTAGACAGCTCCTACGAGCAGTACTTC
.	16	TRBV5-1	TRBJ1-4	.	CASSFGWNPTNEKLFF	TGCGCCAGCAGCTTTGGCTGGAACCCAACTAATGAAAAACTGTTTTTT
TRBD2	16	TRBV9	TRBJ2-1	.	CASSPPTSGVYNEQFF	TGTGCCAGCAGCCCCCCGACTAGCGGGGTCTACAATGAGCAGTTCTTC
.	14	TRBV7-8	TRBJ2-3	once	CASSLAGQGDTQYF	TGTGCCAGCAGCTTAGCTGGGCAGGGGGATACGCAGTATTTT
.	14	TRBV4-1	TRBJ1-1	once	CASSQVGLGTEAFF	TGCGCCAGCAGCCAAGTGGGCCTGGGGACTGAAGCTTTCTTT
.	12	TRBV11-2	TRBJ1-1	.	CASSLATTEAFF	TGTGCCAGCAGCTTAGCAACCACTGAAGCTTTCTTT
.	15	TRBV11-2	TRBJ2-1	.	CASSLSLSEYNEQFF	TGTGCCAGCAGCTTAAGTCTTAGTGAATACAATGAGCAGTTCTTC
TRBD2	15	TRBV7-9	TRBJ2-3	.	CASSPLAGVADTQYF	TGTGCCAGCAGCCCTCTAGCGGGAGTTGCAGATACGCAGTATTTT
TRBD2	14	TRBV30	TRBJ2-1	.	CAWNEGGRVDEQFF	TGTGCCTGGAACGAGGGCGGGAGGGTCGATGAGCAGTTCTTC
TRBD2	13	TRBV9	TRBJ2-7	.	CASSPGGTYEQYF	TGTGCCAGCAGCCCCGGGGGGACCTACGAGCAGTACTTC
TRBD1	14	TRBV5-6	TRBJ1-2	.	CASSPGTGARGYTF	TGTGCCAGCAGCCCAGGGACAGGGGCGCGCGGCTACACCTTC
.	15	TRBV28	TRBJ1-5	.	CASSPSAYSNQPQHF	TGTGCCAGCAGTCCTTCGGCTTATAGCAATCAGCCCCAGCATTTT
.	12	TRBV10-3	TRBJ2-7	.	CAISGVSYEQYF	TGTGCCATCAGTGGGGTTTCCTACGAGCAGTACTTC
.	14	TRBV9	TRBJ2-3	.	CASSATASTDTQYF	TGTGCCAGCAGCGCTACAGCTAGCACAGATACGCAGTATTTT
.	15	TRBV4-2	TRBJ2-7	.	CASSQERNRFDEQYF	TGTGCCAGCAGCCAAGAGAGAAACCGGTTTGACGAGCAGTACTTC
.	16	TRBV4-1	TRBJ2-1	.	CASSRVRAGFHNEQFF	TGCGCCAGCAGCCGTGTTCGGGCGGGGTTCCACAATGAGCAGTTCTTC
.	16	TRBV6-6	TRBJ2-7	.	CASSPDRPPLVDEQYF	TGTGCCAGCAGCCCTGACAGGCCCCCCTTGGTGGACGAGCAGTACTTC
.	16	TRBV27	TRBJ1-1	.	CASSLGWGLANTEAFF	TGTGCCAGCAGTTTGGGGTGGGGGCTCGCGAACACTGAAGCTTTCTTT
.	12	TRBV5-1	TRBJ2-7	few	CASSLACQDRNF	TGCGCCAGCAGCTTGGCCTGCCAGGATCGGAACTTC
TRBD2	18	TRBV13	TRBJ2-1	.	CASSSRGSRLAERNEQFF	TGTGCCAGCAGCTCCCGGGGATCAAGACTAGCGGAGAGAAATGAGCAGTTCTTC
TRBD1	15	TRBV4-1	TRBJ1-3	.	CASSQADRSGNTIYF	TGCGCCAGCAGCCAGGCGGACAGGTCGGGAAACACCATATATTTT
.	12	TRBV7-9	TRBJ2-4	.	CASSVGVDIQYF	TGTGCCAGCAGCGTCGGGGTGGACATTCAGTACTTC
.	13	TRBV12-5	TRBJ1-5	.	CASGHGLNQPQHF	TGTGCTAGTGGACATGGCCTAAATCAGCCCCAGCATTTT
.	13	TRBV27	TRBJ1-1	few	CASGVRWNTEAFF	TGTGCCAGCGGCGTCAGGTGGAACACTGAAGCTTTCTTT
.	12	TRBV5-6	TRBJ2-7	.	CASSLASYEQYF	TGTGCCAGCAGCCTAGCATCCTACGAGCAGTACTTC
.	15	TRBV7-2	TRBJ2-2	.	CASSWRGPGTGELFF	TGTGCCAGCAGCTGGAGGGGACCCGGCACCGGGGAGCTGTTTTTT
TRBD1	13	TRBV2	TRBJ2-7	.	CASTPTGHYEQYF	TGTGCCAGCACACCGACAGGGCACTACGAGCAGTACTTC
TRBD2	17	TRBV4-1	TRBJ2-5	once	CASSQDEGLAVKETQYF	TGCGCCAGCAGCCAAGACGAGGGACTAGCGGTAAAAGAGACCCAGTACTTC
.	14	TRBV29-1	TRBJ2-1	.	CSVDGAGNYNEQFF	TGCAGCGTCGACGGAGCTGGGAATTACAATGAGCAGTTCTTC
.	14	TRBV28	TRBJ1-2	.	CASSSYQTLYGYTF	TGTGCCAGCAGTTCCTACCAGACCCTCTATGGCTACACCTTC
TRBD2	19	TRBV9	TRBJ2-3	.	CASSAPGTSGYSSTDTQYF	TGTGCCAGCAGCGCCCCCGGGACTAGCGGATATTCTAGCACAGATACGCAGTATTTT
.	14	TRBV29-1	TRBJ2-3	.	CSFNGYISTDTQYF	TGCAGCTTCAATGGCTATATCAGCACAGATACGCAGTATTTT
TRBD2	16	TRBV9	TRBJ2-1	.	CASSLATSGGHGEQFF	TGTGCCAGCAGCCTCGCGACTAGCGGAGGGCATGGGGAGCAGTTCTTC